These 29 T cell receptor beta chains came from one sample sequenced in a study of blood T cell repertoires in COVID-19. Produced via immunoSEQ multiplex PCR; TCRdb's table is partial and in-frame only. This table has over 100,000 clones, about 88% appearing once. The sample taken for sequencing was peripheral blood. These receptors were collected from a man aged 40-49 years with acute or convalescent COVID-19.

The chain carries TRBV7-2 and TRBJ2-7; D possibly corresponds to TRBD2 (5 bases). There are 13 residues in the CDR3. The V gene's germline CDR1 is SGHTA and CDR2 FQGNSA. Trimming pared 1 base from V and 7 bases from J, leaving 11 bases between. CDR3: CASSLGLAWEQYF. DNA of the CDR3: TGTGCCAGCAGCTTAGGGCTAGCTTGGGAGCAGTACTTC. The variable domain in full, with the rest retrieved from reference TRBV7-2 and TRBJ2-7, is GAGVSQSPSNKVTEKGKDVELRCDPISGHTALYWYRQSLGQGLEFLIYFQGNSAPDKSGLPSDRFSAERTGGSVSTLTIQRTQQEDSAVYLCASSLGLAWEQYFGPGTRLTVT.

This clone appeared once. The J gene is TRBJ2-2, the V gene TRBV18, with a weak D call TRBD2 (6 bases). V was shortened by 6 bases and J by 0 bases, with 17 bases between the two germline ends. CDR1 and CDR2 from the germline V gene are KGHSH and LQKENI. The CDR3 is 17 residues long. Here the CDR3 reads CASSPDGRGTNTGELFF. In nucleotides, the CDR3 is TGTGCCAGCTCCCCTGACGGGCGGGGAACGAACACCGGGGAGCTGTTTTTT.

The CDR3 spells CASSQDSGAYTDTQYF. CDR3 nucleotide sequence: TGTGCCAGCAGCCAAGATAGCGGGGCGTACACAGATACGCAGTATTTT. This rearrangement joins TRBV14 to TRBJ2-3; TRBD2 agrees at 8 bases. The germline CDR1 and CDR2 sequences are SGHDN and FVKESK. Unmatched junction bases numbered 4, after V lost 0 bases and J lost 2 bases. The length of the CDR3 is 16 residues. The full variable domain, in which reference TRBV14 and TRBJ2-3 provide the parts outside the CDR3, is EAGVTQFPSHSVIEKGQTVTLRCDPISGHDNLYWYRRVMGKEIKFLLHFVKESKQDESGMPNNRFLAERTGGTYSTLKVQPAELEDSGVYFCASSQDSGAYTDTQYFGPGTRLTVL.

V and J are TRBV11-2 and TRBJ2-5, with D perhaps TRBD2 (5 bases). Germline-derived CDR1 and CDR2 are SGHAT and FQNNGV. This CDR3 contains 15 residues. Trimming shortened V by 5 bases and J by 1 base, and 14 bases separated the two germline ends. Here the CDR3 reads CASSRAGGFQETQYF. The CDR3 coding sequence is TGTGCCAGCAGCCGGGCGGGCGGATTCCAAGAGACCCAGTACTTC.

The chain employs TRBV27 and TRBJ2-7; 7 bases fit TRBD1. V lost 4 bases, J lost 4 bases, and 7 bases stayed unmatched. The germline V gene encodes CDR1 MNHEY and CDR2 SMNVEV (reference sequence). This CDR3 region has 14 residues. The CDR3 nucleotides are TGTGCCAGCAGTTCTGAACAGGGGTTTTACGAGCAGTACTTC. Translating gives CASSSEQGFYEQYF.

The chain carries TRBV28 and TRBJ2-3, with TRBD1 matching 8 bases. Germline V CDR1 and CDR2: MDHEN, SYDVKM. The length of the CDR3 is 16 residues. V was pared by 6 bases and J by 0 bases, with 8 bases of the junction left unmatched. CDR3 nucleotides: TGTGCCAGCAGCTCCCCAGGGACAGGAAGCACAGATACGCAGTATTTT. This translates into CASSSPGTGSTDTQYF. Using reference TRBV28 and TRBJ2-3 for the parts outside the CDR3, the full variable domain is DVKVTQSSRYLVKRTGEKVFLECVQDMDHENMFWYRQDPGLGLRLIYFSYDVKMKEKGDIPEGYSVSREKKERFSLILESASTNQTSMYLCASSSPGTGSTDTQYFGPGTRLTVL.

This clone showed up just a few times. The chain joins TRBV18 to TRBJ1-1; 7 nucleotides match TRBD1. Per germline, CDR1 KGHSH and CDR2 LQKENI. V shed 5 bases, J shed 3 bases, and the junction held 9 bases outside the gene matches. The CDR3 has 15 residues. This chain's CDR3 is CASSYDRVWDTEAFF. DNA for the CDR3: TGTGCCAGCTCATATGACAGGGTGTGGGACACTGAAGCTTTCTTT.

J is TRBJ2-5 and V is TRBV5-1; TRBD2 agrees at 9 bases. Germline CDR1 is SGHRS and CDR2 is YFSETQ. Trimming removed 5 bases from V and 4 bases from J; junction bases left unmatched: 0. The CDR3 is made up of 12 amino acids. The CDR3 DNA reads TGCGCCAGCAGACTAGCGGGAGAGACCCAGTACTTC. Residues: CASRLAGETQYF.

The chain carries TRBV18 and TRBJ2-5; tentative D call: TRBD1 (6 bases). This CDR3 has 15 amino acids. V was pared by 2 bases and J by 5 bases, with 15 bases between. From germline, CDR1 is KGHSH and CDR2 LQKENI. DNA for the CDR3: TGTGCCAGCTCACCAAGACTGGGGGCTGGGGAGACCCAGTACTTC. Translated, it gives CASSPRLGAGETQYF. The complete variable domain, with remaining parts taken from reference TRBV18 and TRBJ2-5, reads NAGVMQNPRHLVRRRGQEARLRCSPMKGHSHVYWYRQLPEEGLKFMVYLQKENIIDESGMPKERFSAEFPKEGPSILRIQQVVRGDSAAYFCASSPRLGAGETQYFGPGTRLLVL.

The CDR3 DNA reads as TGCAGCGTTTTCGGGGGCAATGAGCAGTTCTTC. Its translation is CSVFGGNEQFF. The rearrangement links TRBV29-1 to TRBJ2-1, with D possibly TRBD2 on 6 matching bases. The CDR3 consists of 11 residues. Germline V gene data show CDR1 as SQVTM and CDR2 as ANQGSEA. V was cut by 5 bases and J by 6 bases, with 8 bases left in between.

The chain uses TRBV18 and TRBJ2-1; 13 positions agree with TRBD2. This CDR3 spans 15 amino acids. V shed 4 bases, J shed 5 bases, and the junction held 2 bases outside the gene matches. CDR1 KGHSH and CDR2 LQKENI come from the germline V gene. The CDR3 nucleotides read TGTGCCAGCTCACGAGGGACTAGCGGGAACAATGAGCAGTTCTTC. This encodes CASSRGTSGNNEQFF.

The CDR3 bases are TGCGCCAGCAGCCCGGGGACTACCACAGATACGCAGTATTTT. Its translation is CASSPGTTTDTQYF. This chain links TRBV5-1 with TRBJ2-3; 7 bases are shared with TRBD2. The germline CDR1 and CDR2 sequences are SGHRS and YFSETQ. The CDR3 has 14 residues. V trimming: 4 bases; J trimming: 2 bases; junction bases outside the gene matches: 4.

The rearrangement uses TRBV7-2 and TRBJ1-5; D not resolved. CDR1 is SGHTA, CDR2 FQGNSA, per germline. The CDR3 runs to 13 residues. V was clipped by 0 bases and J by 5 bases, with 5 bases between them. The CDR3 spells CASSLALYQPQHF. CDR3 coding DNA: TGTGCCAGCAGCTTAGCGCTATATCAGCCCCAGCATTTT.

The chain employs TRBV7-3 and TRBJ2-3, with TRBD2 identical over 9 bases. This CDR3 is 18 amino acids long. Losses at the gene ends were 0 bases for V and 5 bases for J; bases not matched to a gene: 12. From germline, CDR1 is SGHTA and CDR2 FQGTGA. The CDR3 DNA reads as TGTGCCAGCAGCTTAACCCCAGGCTCGGCGGGAGGGGGAGATACGCAGTATTTT. Translating gives CASSLTPGSAGGGDTQYF.

The chain is built from TRBV5-1 and TRBJ1-3; D remains unclear. V lost 3 bases and J 3 bases, leaving 4 bases between the germline ends. Germline V gene sequence: CDR1 SGHRS, CDR2 YFSETQ. There are 12 residues in the CDR3. Here the CDR3 DNA reads TGCGCCAGCAGCTCCAATGGAAACACCATATATTTT. Its protein product is CASSSNGNTIYF.

The chain uses TRBV5-6 and TRBJ2-7; 14 nucleotides align to TRBD2. Germline V gene sequence: CDR1 SGHDT, CDR2 YYEEEE. This CDR3 has 15 residues. V gave up 4 bases and J gave up 2 bases; unmatched junction bases: 2. The CDR3 DNA is TGTGCCAGCAGCAGACTAGCGGGAGGGACCTACGAGCAGTACTTC. It yields the protein CASSRLAGGTYEQYF.

This chain connects TRBV15 to TRBJ2-3; TRBD2 aligns across 11 bases. From germline, CDR1 is LNHNV and CDR2 YYDKDF (reference sequence). This CDR3 is built from 18 residues. V was pared by 2 bases and J by 4 bases, with 11 bases of the junction left unmatched. Written as DNA, the CDR3 is TGTGCCACCAGCAGATGGGTTTCTAGCGGGGGGCCCGCAGATACGCAGTATTTT. Encoded protein: CATSRWVSSGGPADTQYF.

This clone occurred once. The chain couples TRBV27 to TRBJ2-1, with 8 bases fitting TRBD1. The V gene's germline CDR1 is MNHEY and CDR2 SMNVEV (reference sequence). The CDR3 sequence is 14 residues long. J lost 9 bases, V lost 6 bases, and 10 bases had no gene match. In DNA, the CDR3 is TGTGCCAGCAGCTCCCCCAGGGGGCTAAGTGAGCAGTTCTTC. Translating it yields CASSSPRGLSEQFF.

The chain couples TRBV4-1 to TRBJ2-6; a possible D gene is TRBD2 (5 bases). Germline assignment: CDR1 MGHRA and CDR2 YSYEKL. The CDR3 runs 20 residues. Trimming removed 1 base from V and 0 bases from J, with 19 bases in between. The CDR3 bases are TGCGCCAGCAGCCAAGGCGGAGGAATACTCTATGGCTCTGGGGCCAACGTCCTGACTTTC. Residues: CASSQGGGILYGSGANVLTF.

A word on this clone: One end of the junction is discordant with germline, which a read error may explain. This chain uses TRBV7-7 with TRBJ2-5; D perhaps matches TRBD1 (5 bases). CDR3 length: 16 amino acids. CDR1 and CDR2 (germline): SSHAT, FNYEAQ (reference sequence). The CDR3 is CASSYRRAKGQETQYF. CDR3 sequence (DNA): TGTGCTAGCAGCTATCGCAGGGCGAAAGGACAAGAGACCCAGTACTTC.

The rearrangement links TRBV6-2 or TRBV6-3 to TRBJ2-3, with D uncertain. This CDR3 contains 14 residues. Deletions cut 2 bases from V and 6 bases from J, with 12 bases between. Germline CDR1 reads MNHEY; CDR2 reads SVGEGT. DNA for the CDR3: TGTGCCAGCAGTTACCGACGCGGAAGGGATACGCAGTATTTT. This encodes CASSYRRGRDTQYF.

This clone has only one observation. The chain employs TRBV3-1 (or the pseudogene TRBV3-2) and TRBJ2-7; 9 bases are a match to TRBD1. In germline, CDR1 is LGHDT, CDR2 YNNKEL (reference sequence). The CDR3 runs to 18 residues. V was pared by 4 bases and J by 0 bases, with 13 bases of the junction left unmatched. The DNA for the CDR3 is TGTGCCAGCAGCCGACCCGGGACAGGGCGCCCTGACTCCTACGAGCAGTACTTC. Translating it yields CASSRPGTGRPDSYEQYF.

This clone was seen only once. The rearrangement joins TRBV27 to TRBJ1-6; possibly TRBD1 for D (5 bases). CDR1 and CDR2 (germline): MNHEY, SMNVEV (reference sequence). Trimming removed 1 base from V and 8 bases from J, with 15 bases in between. CDR3 length: 16 residues. CDR3 DNA sequence: TGTGCCAGCAGTTTATATGGATGGGGGGGAGATTCACCCCTCCACTTT. Translating gives CASSLYGWGGDSPLHF.

The chain carries TRBV25-1 and TRBJ1-2; no clear D. The CDR3 length is 14 residues. CDR1 and CDR2 (germline): MGHDK, SYGVNS. Trimming cost V 6 bases and J 0 bases, with 11 bases left between them. The CDR3 bases are TGTGCCAGCAGATCTTCGGGTACTAACTATGGCTACACCTTC. The encoded protein is CASRSSGTNYGYTF.

The J gene is TRBJ2-3, the V gene TRBV7-2; D possibly corresponds to TRBD2 (5 bases). The germline V gene has CDR1 SGHTA and CDR2 FQGNSA. The ends were cut back, 4 bases at V and 1 base at J, with 9 bases in the middle. The CDR3 covers 14 residues. CDR3 amino acids: CASSSRTRTDTQYF. The DNA for the CDR3 is TGTGCCAGCAGCTCCAGGACTCGCACAGATACGCAGTATTTT.

Comments on this clone: The same CDR3 also results from other DNA sequences found in this sample. The chain's CDR3 is CASRRGAENTEAFF. CDR3 sequence (DNA): TGCGCCAGCAGGCGGGGGGCGGAGAACACTGAAGCTTTCTTT. The chain is built from TRBV4-3 and TRBJ1-1, with D possibly matching TRBD1 (6 bases). Germline CDR1 LGHNA, CDR2 YSLEER. The CDR3 has 14 amino acids. The V gene lost 6 bases and the J gene lost 1 base, with 12 bases spanning the gap.

The sample holds one count of this clone. Other nucleotide sequences from this sample produce the same CDR3. This rearrangement joins TRBV19 to TRBJ2-1; TRBD2 matches 14 bases. The length of the CDR3 is 16 residues. The V gene's germline CDR1 is LNHDA and CDR2 SQIVND (reference sequence). V lost 5 bases to trimming and J lost 2 bases; unmatched junction nucleotides: 2. The CDR3 coding sequence is TGTGCCAGTAGTTTGGGACTAGCGGGAGCCTACAATGAGCAGTTCTTC. This codes for CASSLGLAGAYNEQFF. The variable domain in full, completed from reference TRBV19 and TRBJ2-1, reads DGGITQSPKYLFRKEGQNVTLSCEQNLNHDAMYWYRQDPGQGLRLIYYSQIVNDFQKGDIAEGYSVSREKKESFPLTVTSAQKNPTAFYLCASSLGLAGAYNEQFFGPGTRLTVL.

The genes are TRBV5-8 and TRBJ1-5; no clear D. CDR1 and CDR2 from the germline V gene are SGHTS and YDEGEE. The CDR3 has 15 amino acids. Trimming stripped 0 bases from V and 0 bases from J, with 7 bases between. The CDR3 loop is CASSLGSASNQPQHF. CDR3 DNA sequence: TGTGCCAGCAGCTTGGGCAGCGCTAGCAATCAGCCCCAGCATTTT.

This chain connects TRBV30 to TRBJ2-4; possibly TRBD1 for D (6 bases). The V and J ends lost 6 bases and 7 bases respectively, with 7 bases between them. This CDR3 contains 10 residues. Germline assignment: CDR1 GTSNPN and CDR2 SVGIG (reference sequence). CDR3 residues: CACQGNIQYF. The CDR3 region has the DNA TGTGCCTGCCAGGGGAACATTCAGTACTTC.